This TCR beta chain comes out of a study of cytomegalovirus exposure and HLA in healthy donors. Study background: An earlier analysis identified 117 million unique TCR beta sequences in 170 million or so T cells. Findings of the study overall: Rare sequences made up most TCRs, while some public TCRs were found in many donors.

J lost 1 base, V lost 4 bases, and 23 bases had no gene match. Germline V gene sequence: CDR1 SGHRS, CDR2 YFSETQ. The CDR3 spans 20 residues. Note on this clone: Its specificity is not known.

PCR was performed using 60 Vbeta and 13 Jbeta primers. Libraries were prepared by immunoSEQ multiplex PCR; TCRdb keeps only in-frame clonotypes and omits some of them. The repertoire holds some 95,000 clones, with around 64% as singletons. This chain joins TRBV5-1 and TRBJ2-7; 7 bases align to TRBD1. Sequencing was performed on PBMCs. The sequence was collected from a young man in good health and CMV-seronegative. CDR3 amino acids: CASSPPPGTEPSVKSYEQYF. The CDR3 DNA reads as TGCGCCAGCAGCCCCCCACCCGGGACAGAGCCTTCAGTTAAATCCTACGAGCAGTACTTC. The complete variable domain, with remaining parts taken from reference TRBV5-1 and TRBJ2-7, reads KAGVTQTPRYLIKTRGQQVTLSCSPISGHRSVSWYQQTPGQGLQFLFEYFSETQRNKGNFPGRFSGRQFSNSRSEMNVSTLELGDSALYLCASSPPPGTEPSVKSYEQYFGPGTRLTVT.